Reported below is one T cell receptor beta chain. Data came from immunoSEQ multiplex PCR; TCRdb stores just in-frame clones and leaves some out. The sample contains about 30,000 clones, approximately 85% of which appear only once. Deletions cut 6 bases from V and 1 base from J, with 12 bases between. Germline CDR1 SEHNR, CDR2 FQNEAQ (reference sequence). The CDR3 consists of 15 residues. These data belong to a study of control samples from healthy donors and cancer patients. This sequence originates from a woman between 55 and 75 years old with head and neck cancer. The gene calls are TRBV7-9 and TRBJ2-2; TRBD1 might be the D (5 bases). The specimen sequenced was PBMCs. The CDR3 reads CASRAVQGNTGELFF. CDR3 coding DNA: TGTGCCAGCAGGGCGGTCCAGGGGAACACCGGGGAGCTGTTTTTT.